This T cell receptor (beta chain) was found in a study of T cells in Graves' hyperthyroidism and ophthalmopathy (dated by TCRdb to between 2018 and 2021). Some background on the complete study: Peripheral blood samples were taken at initial diagnosis, before any treatment was given. A discovery cohort of about a hundred patients, 43 with Graves' ophthalmopathy and over 55 with stable Graves' hyperthyroidism, was used to find distinguishing TCR V-J signatures. Prospective prediction of ophthalmopathy was tested in an independent validation cohort consisting of fewer than 20 hyperthyroidism patients and approximately 16 patients who later progressed to ophthalmopathy. The approximately 100 discovery patients were randomly divided into training and test sets at a 7:3 ratio. Thyroid tissue and blood T-cell repertoires from several Graves' hyperthyroidism patients were also compared in the study. Following sampling, methimazole starting at 30 mg daily was given to hyperthyroidism patients, and high-dose intravenous methylprednisolone was given to ophthalmopathy patients. The paper reports TCR Vbeta CDR3 sequencing of about 140 peripheral blood samples: approximately 41 ophthalmopathy, roughly 80 hyperthyroidism and 17 progressor patients.

From the cysteine through the phenylalanine, the CDR3 covers 14 amino acids. Only CDR3 DNA remains: 42 bases, in frame from the first base. Trimming removed 3 bases from V and 5 bases from J; the gene matches leave 6 bases unexplained. Based on the germline V gene (reference sequence), the CDR1 and CDR2 sequences are LNHDA and SQIVND. TCR beta CDR3 regions were amplified from RNA transcripts. The TCR CDR3 was subjected to a first round of RT-PCR using the HTBI primer set and the Qiagen OneStep RT-PCR kit. A second multiplex PCR round built the libraries, followed by size selection and purification. Libraries were sequenced paired-end with 100 bp reads on an Illumina HiSeq2000. The paper's processing steps were these. SOAPnuke was used to process the raw data, removing reads that contained adapters or uncalled bases, had a mean Phred below 15, or lacked an exact match to the constant primer or identifier. COPE v1.2.5 was used to merge the high-quality paired reads, and each unique nucleotide sequence was defined as a clonotype. MiTCR v1.1 was used to align clonotypes to the IMGT TRBV, TRBD and TRBJ reference segments. Only V-J combinations with frequency above 0.0001, covering roughly 99% of repertoires, were analysed. The TCS score was defined as F50 (clonal expansion) divided by E x V (chaos), with BLOSUM62-based TCRdist calculated between CDR3 peptides within each V-J. Welch's t-statistics and random forest reduced 450 to 600 V-J features to roughly 13, which were used in a naive Bayes classifier (R e1071). TCRdb passed the public sequencing reads through fastp at Q25 and MiXCR, retaining productive beta sequences. Records with the same CDR3 protein are collapsed into one entry carrying the most frequent genes and DNA. The authors' filters were not applied to this entry. Across this sample there are a few hundred thousand distinct CDR3 sequences, with about 15% seen only once. Almost 6% of the sample lies in the top ten.

The hyperthyroidism patients were between 18 and 65 years old and newly diagnosed, with a disease duration of less than 2 months. Patients with uncontrolled infections, other autoimmune diseases, pregnancy or lactation were excluded. Diagnoses were established on the basis of clinical symptoms, serum thyroxine and TRAb, thyroid ultrasound, and orbital computed tomography. Blood from progressor patients was drawn when they were first diagnosed with hyperthyroidism, before any ophthalmopathy symptoms appeared. PBMCs were isolated from about 9.2 ml of fresh peripheral blood by Ficoll-Paque density gradient centrifugation. Progressor patients were defined as those initially diagnosed with Graves' hyperthyroidism in whom ophthalmopathy developed during follow-up. Total RNA was extracted with Trizol reagent, and quality was checked on an Agilent 2100 Bioanalyzer. Beyond this particular receptor, the publication reports: In validation, the model predicted progression to ophthalmopathy a median of roughly six months before onset, with roughly 71% sensitivity and roughly 72% specificity. A 13 V-J signature model separated ophthalmopathy from stable hyperthyroidism, with over 85% sensitivity and 81% to 82% specificity in cross-validation and 80%/75% in testing. Sample size was not statistically predetermined, and investigators were not blinded to group allocation. Most expanded thyroid clonotypes (frequency above 0.001) were also found in blood, which suggests that blood repertoires may mirror thyroid immune responses.

This clonotype was recorded many times. Its antigen is currently not known. No much larger clonotype is one base removed from it; base qualities were not supplied. Source material: blood. The receptor was derived from a woman in her twenties or thirties with Graves' hyperthyroidism that later progressed to Graves' ophthalmopathy. The chain employs TRBV19 and TRBJ2-7; 8 junctional bases match TRBD2. CDR3 reads: CASSIGGGQDEQYF. The base sequence is TGTGCCAGTAGTATTGGCGGGGGGCAGGACGAGCAGTACTTC.